A single sample is the source of the 22 T cell receptor beta chains below, sequenced in a study of T cell changes during pregnancy in multiple sclerosis. Measured with immunoSEQ multiplex PCR; TCRdb has only the in-frame clones, and not every one. Among tens of thousands of clones, 80% to 95% were seen once, and the ten largest hold 0.9% to 1.2%. Sequenced here: peripheral blood, sampled in the first trimester of pregnancy. These receptor sequences come from a female donor with multiple sclerosis, enrolled in a pregnancy study.

The V gene is TRBV5-4, the J gene TRBJ2-7, with TRBD1 as a possible D gene (6 bases). The CDR3 totals 13 residues. Germline CDR1 reads SGHNT; CDR2 reads YYREEE (reference sequence). The V end was cut by 3 bases, the J end by 6 bases, with 13 bases between. The CDR3 here is CASSWVQGFEQYF. The DNA for the CDR3 is TGTGCCAGCAGCTGGGTCCAGGGGTTCGAGCAGTACTTC.

CDR3 DNA sequence: TGTGCCAGCAGCCAAGATCGGGGCAGGGAGGGGAGTGGCTACACCTTC. The encoded protein is CASSQDRGREGSGYTF. The chain links TRBV4-2 to TRBJ1-2, with D perhaps matching TRBD1 (5 bases). Per germline, CDR1 LGHNA and CDR2 YNFKEQ. V shed 0 bases and J shed 7 bases, with 18 bases lying between them. The CDR3 spans 16 residues.

The chain has TRBV9 and TRBJ2-2; tentative D call: TRBD2 (6 bases). V lost 0 bases, J lost 2 bases, and 8 bases lay in between. CDR1 and CDR2 from the germline V gene are SGDLS and YYNGEE. The CDR3 sequence is 15 residues long. The chain's CDR3 is CASSVGTINTGELFF. CDR3 nucleotide sequence: TGTGCCAGCAGCGTAGGGACTATAAACACCGGGGAGCTGTTTTTT. The full variable domain, rest sourced from reference TRBV9 and TRBJ2-2, is DSGVTQTPKHLITATGQRVTLRCSPRSGDLSVYWYQQSLDQGLQFLIQYYNGEERAKGNILERFSAQQFPDLHSELNLSSLELGDSALYFCASSVGTINTGELFFGEGSRLTVL.

This clone was observed once. V gene TRBV9 combines with J gene TRBJ2-1, with 8 bases fitting TRBD1. J was trimmed by 1 base and V by 2 bases; bases with no gene match: 2. There are 15 residues in the CDR3. The V gene's germline CDR1 is SGDLS and CDR2 YYNGEE. The chain's CDR3 is CASSVNRGSYNEQFF. CDR3 bases: TGTGCCAGCAGCGTTAACAGGGGGTCCTACAATGAGCAGTTCTTC.

This clone was seen a single time. J is TRBJ2-3 and V is TRBV6-6; TRBD2 agrees at 12 bases. Germline V gene data show CDR1 as MNHNY and CDR2 as SVGAGI (reference sequence). This CDR3 is 15 amino acids long. Unmatched junction bases numbered 7, after V lost 6 bases and J lost 6 bases. The CDR3 coding sequence is TGTGCCAGCAGGCCTAGCGGGGGGGCGTACGATACGCAGTATTTT. Amino acid sequence: CASRPSGGAYDTQYF.

The rearrangement joins TRBV2 to TRBJ2-1; unclear D gene. V dropped 8 bases and J dropped 0 bases, with 5 bases sitting between them. Germline assignment: CDR1 SNHLY and CDR2 FYNNEI. CDR3 length equals 12 residues. CDR3 residues: CASVVSYNEQFF. DNA of the CDR3: TGTGCCAGCGTAGTCTCCTACAATGAGCAGTTCTTC.

The chain uses TRBV19 and TRBJ1-6; a possible D gene is TRBD1 (6 bases). Germline V CDR1 and CDR2: LNHDA, SQIVND (reference sequence). V was pared by 4 bases and J by 5 bases, with 9 bases between. The length of the CDR3 is 14 residues. The CDR3: CASSRTVNNSPLHF. The CDR3 nucleotides are TGTGCCAGTAGTAGGACAGTAAATAATTCACCCCTCCACTTT. Supplemented by reference TRBV19 and TRBJ1-6, the full variable domain reads DGGITQSPKYLFRKEGQNVTLSCEQNLNHDAMYWYRQDPGQGLRLIYYSQIVNDFQKGDIAEGYSVSREKKESFPLTVTSAQKNPTAFYLCASSRTVNNSPLHFGNGTRLTVT.

In this sample, this clone turned up a few times. The chain employs TRBV18 and TRBJ2-1, with D possibly matching TRBD2 (6 bases). The V gene lost 3 bases and the J gene lost 10 bases, with 19 bases spanning the gap. The CDR3 contains 15 residues. Looked up from germline, CDR1 is KGHSH and CDR2 is LQKENI. The CDR3, as DNA: TGTGCCAGCTCACCCCCCCTCGCGGGGTTAGAAGAGCAGTTCTTC. The encoded protein is CASSPPLAGLEEQFF.

J is TRBJ2-7 and V is TRBV2; the match to TRBD1 covers 8 bases. The CDR3 sequence is 15 residues long. Trimming took 10 bases from V and 4 from J; bases not matched to a gene: 15. Germline CDR1 and CDR2: SNHLY and FYNNEI. CDR3 region: CAILRSGQDSYEQYF. The DNA of the CDR3 is TGTGCCATCCTAAGGTCGGGACAGGATTCTTACGAGCAGTACTTC.

This clone was counted a single time. The chain has TRBV2 and TRBJ2-3; 11 nucleotides agree with TRBD2. Germline V gene data show CDR1 as SNHLY and CDR2 as FYNNEI. The J segment lost 2 bases and the V segment lost 4 bases, leaving 11 bases of the junction unmatched. This CDR3 contains 18 residues. The CDR3 loop reads CASSGASGGISLTDTQYF. DNA for the CDR3: TGTGCCAGCAGTGGGGCTAGCGGGGGGATAAGCCTCACAGATACGCAGTATTTT. Complete variable domain (other parts from reference TRBV2 and TRBJ2-3): EPEVTQTPSHQVTQMGQEVILRCVPISNHLYFYWYRQILGQKVEFLVSFYNNEISEKSEIFDDQFSVERPDGSNFTLKIRSTKLEDSAMYFCASSGASGGISLTDTQYFGPGTRLTVL.

The rearrangement uses TRBV5-1 and TRBJ2-6; 7 nucleotides match TRBD1. Germline V gene lookup returns CDR1 SGHRS and CDR2 YFSETQ. The CDR3 totals 16 residues. V shed 2 bases and J 3 bases; nucleotides not matched to a gene: 5. The CDR3 sequence: CASSLQGIGGANVLTF. The CDR3 DNA reads TGCGCCAGCAGCTTACAGGGGATAGGTGGGGCCAACGTCCTGACTTTC.

The gene calls are TRBV15 and TRBJ2-1; the D gene is possibly TRBD1 (6 bases). This CDR3 has 15 amino acids. Germline values: CDR1 LNHNV, CDR2 YYDKDF (reference sequence). Trimming cost V 5 bases and J 9 bases, with 20 bases left between them. CDR3 amino acids: CATSSIRTAKIEQFF. In DNA, the CDR3 is TGTGCCACCAGCTCGATTAGGACAGCAAAAATTGAGCAGTTCTTC.

This chain uses TRBV4-1 with TRBJ2-7; possible D gene TRBD2, 6 bases. The CDR3 consists of 14 residues. The V end lost 6 bases, the J end lost 5 bases, and 17 bases lay between the germline ends. Germline V gene data show CDR1 as MGHRA and CDR2 as YSYEKL. The CDR3 DNA follows: TGCGCCAGCAGACGACGGGGGATATTCAACGAGCAGTACTTC. It encodes CASRRRGIFNEQYF.

This chain joins TRBV9 and TRBJ2-1; 7 bases match TRBD1. With V trimmed by 0 bases and J by 5 bases, 20 bases remained unmatched. This CDR3 is 20 amino acids long. CDR1 is SGDLS and CDR2 is YYNGEE in the germline V gene. CDR3 sequence: CASSVDPIGGASKFNNEQFF. The CDR3 bases are TGTGCCAGCAGCGTAGATCCCATAGGGGGCGCGAGTAAATTCAACAATGAGCAGTTCTTC.

V is TRBV18 and J is TRBJ2-7; D uncertain. The CDR3 runs 13 residues. Germline CDR1 is KGHSH and CDR2 is LQKENI. V was shortened by 3 bases and J by 2 bases, with 8 bases between the two germline ends. CDR3 residues: CASSPGSTYEQYF. The CDR3 coding sequence is TGTGCCAGCTCACCGGGCAGTACCTACGAGCAGTACTTC.

The chain recombines TRBV10-1 with TRBJ2-1; D might be TRBD1 (6 bases). Germline CDR1 is WNHNN and CDR2 is SYGVQD (reference sequence). The CDR3 loop spans 14 amino acids. V gave up 3 bases and J gave up 4 bases, with 10 bases separating them. CDR3 region: CASSETGQYNEQFF. For the CDR3, the DNA is TGCGCCAGCAGTGAAACAGGGCAATACAATGAGCAGTTCTTC.

The V gene is TRBV29-1, the J gene TRBJ2-2, with D unresolved. Trimming took 4 bases from V and 4 from J, leaving 13 bases between them. Germline V CDR1 and CDR2: SQVTM, ANQGSEA. This CDR3 has 14 amino acids. CDR3 sequence reads: CSVAERSGTGELFF. In DNA form, the CDR3 reads TGCAGCGTTGCCGAGCGTTCTGGCACCGGGGAGCTGTTTTTT.

Here the CDR3 reads CASSSPGQGKTEAFF. CDR3 in DNA: TGTGCCAGCAGTTCCCCCGGACAGGGGAAGACTGAAGCTTTCTTT. This chain uses TRBV27 with TRBJ1-1; TRBD1 matches at 9 bases. Trimming at V came to 4 bases and at J to 5 bases, leaving 8 bases not matched to a gene. This CDR3 spans 15 amino acids. Germline V CDR1 and CDR2: MNHEY, SMNVEV (reference sequence).

The chain has TRBV5-4 and TRBJ2-1; no reliable D call. This CDR3 is built from 13 residues. V lost 0 bases and J lost 7, with 8 bases in between. In germline, CDR1 is SGHNT, CDR2 YYREEE (reference sequence). CDR3 nucleotide sequence: TGTGCCAGCAGCTTGGGAGCGATGAATGAGCAGTTCTTC. It is translated as CASSLGAMNEQFF.

V is TRBV6-1 and J is TRBJ2-3; TRBD1 matches at 10 bases. J gave up 1 base and V 6 bases, and 4 bases lay outside the gene matches. The CDR3 is made up of 15 amino acids. Germline lookup yields CDR1 MNHNS and CDR2 SASEGT. The CDR3 sequence: CASSDGTGGTDTQYF. The CDR3 coding sequence is TGTGCCAGCAGCGACGGGACAGGGGGCACAGATACGCAGTATTTT.

In this sample, this clone turned up once. This chain uses TRBV7-3 with TRBJ2-7; possibly TRBD1 for D (7 bases). The CDR3 runs 14 residues. V dropped 3 bases and J dropped 2 bases, with 11 bases sitting between them. The germline V gene has CDR1 SGHTA and CDR2 FQGTGA. The CDR3 DNA reads as TGTGCCAGCAGCTTCCAGGGGGGCACCTACGAGCAGTACTTC. Protein: CASSFQGGTYEQYF.

This clone has just a few counts. The gene calls are TRBV19 and TRBJ1-1; D uncertain. The length of the CDR3 is 13 residues. Trimming left V 6 bases short and J 0 bases short, with 8 bases between. Germline V lookup: CDR1 LNHDA, CDR2 SQIVND (reference sequence). The CDR3 loop reads CASRRTLNTEAFF. CDR3 nucleotides: TGTGCCAGTAGAAGGACTCTGAACACTGAAGCTTTCTTT.